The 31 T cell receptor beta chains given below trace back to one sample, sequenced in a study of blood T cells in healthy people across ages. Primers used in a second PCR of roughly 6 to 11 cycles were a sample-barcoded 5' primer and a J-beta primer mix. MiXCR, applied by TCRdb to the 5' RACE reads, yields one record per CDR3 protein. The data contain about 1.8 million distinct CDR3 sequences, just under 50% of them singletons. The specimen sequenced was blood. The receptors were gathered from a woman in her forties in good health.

CDR3 in amino acids: CASSPWTPVGQETQYF. As DNA, the CDR3 is TGTGCCAGCAGCCCGTGGACCCCGGTGGGCCAAGAGACCCAGTACTTC. The chain recombines TRBV7-2 with TRBJ2-5, with D uncertain. V gave up 5 bases and J gave up 1 base, with 17 bases separating them. CDR3 length: 16 residues. From germline, CDR1 is SGHTA and CDR2 FQGNSA. The full variable domain, its missing parts supplied by reference TRBV7-2 and TRBJ2-5, is GAGVSQSPSNKVTEKGKDVELRCDPISGHTALYWYRQSLGQGLEFLIYFQGNSAPDKSGLPSDRFSAERTGGSVSTLTIQRTQQEDSAVYLCASSPWTPVGQETQYFGPGTRLLVL.

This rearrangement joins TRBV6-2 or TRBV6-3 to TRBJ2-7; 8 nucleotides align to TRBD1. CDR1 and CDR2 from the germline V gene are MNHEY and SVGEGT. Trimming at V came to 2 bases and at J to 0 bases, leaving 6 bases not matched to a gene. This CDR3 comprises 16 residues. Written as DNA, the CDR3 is TGTGCCAGCAGTTACCAGTGGGACAGGTCCTCCTACGAGCAGTACTTC. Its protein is CASSYQWDRSSYEQYF.

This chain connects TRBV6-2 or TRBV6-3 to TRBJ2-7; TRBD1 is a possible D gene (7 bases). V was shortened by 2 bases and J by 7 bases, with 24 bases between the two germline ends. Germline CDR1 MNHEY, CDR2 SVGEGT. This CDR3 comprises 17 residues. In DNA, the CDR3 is TGTGCCAGCAGTTACCCGAGGGGGCCGGGGGCGTACAATGAGCAGTACTTC. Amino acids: CASSYPRGPGAYNEQYF.

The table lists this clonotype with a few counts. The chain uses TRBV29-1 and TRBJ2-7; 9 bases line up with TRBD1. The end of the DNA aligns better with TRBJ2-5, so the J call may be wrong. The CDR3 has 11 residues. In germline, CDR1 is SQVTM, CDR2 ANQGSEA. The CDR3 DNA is TGCAGCGCACAGGGGGCAGGGACCCAGTACTTC. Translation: CSAQGAGTQYF.

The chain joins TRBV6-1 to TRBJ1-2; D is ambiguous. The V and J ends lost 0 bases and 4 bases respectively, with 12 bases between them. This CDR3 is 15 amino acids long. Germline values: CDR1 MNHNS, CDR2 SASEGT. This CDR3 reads CASSEATDGFYGYTF. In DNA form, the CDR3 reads TGTGCCAGCAGTGAAGCTACAGACGGATTCTATGGCTACACCTTC.

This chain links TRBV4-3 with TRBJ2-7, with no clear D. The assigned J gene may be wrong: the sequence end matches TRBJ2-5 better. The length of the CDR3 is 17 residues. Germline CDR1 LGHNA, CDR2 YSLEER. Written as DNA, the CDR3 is TGCGCCAGCAGCCAAGATGTGGCAGCAGAGAATAAAAAGACCCAGTACTTC. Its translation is CASSQDVAAENKKTQYF.

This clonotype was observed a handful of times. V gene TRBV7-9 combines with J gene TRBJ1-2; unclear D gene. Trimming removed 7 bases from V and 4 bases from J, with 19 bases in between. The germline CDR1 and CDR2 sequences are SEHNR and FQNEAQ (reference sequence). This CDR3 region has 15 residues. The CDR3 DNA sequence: TGTGCCAGCACGCGCTTGCAGCTCCAGCCCTATGGCTACACCTTC. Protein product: CASTRLQLQPYGYTF.

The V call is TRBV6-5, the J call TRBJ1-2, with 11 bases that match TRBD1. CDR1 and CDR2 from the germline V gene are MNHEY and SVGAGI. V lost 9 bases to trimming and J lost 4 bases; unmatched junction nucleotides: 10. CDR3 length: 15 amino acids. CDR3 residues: CASSGAGTGGYGYTF. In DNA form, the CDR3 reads TGTGCCAGTTCTGGAGCCGGGACAGGGGGCTATGGCTACACCTTC.

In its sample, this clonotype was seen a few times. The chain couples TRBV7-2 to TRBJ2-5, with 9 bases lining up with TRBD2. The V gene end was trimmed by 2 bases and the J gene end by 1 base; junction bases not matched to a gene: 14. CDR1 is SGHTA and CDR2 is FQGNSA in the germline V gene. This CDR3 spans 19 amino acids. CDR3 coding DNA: TGTGCCAGCAGCTTACTTCCTTTTAGCGGGGGTTACCGCCAAGAGACCCAGTACTTC. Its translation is CASSLLPFSGGYRQETQYF.

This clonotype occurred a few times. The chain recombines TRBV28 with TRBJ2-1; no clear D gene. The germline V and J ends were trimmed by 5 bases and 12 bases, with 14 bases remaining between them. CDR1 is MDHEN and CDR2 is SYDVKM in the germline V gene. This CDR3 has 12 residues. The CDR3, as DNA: TGTGCCAGCAGTCCCGACTTGGGCCGGCAGTTCTTC. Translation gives CASSPDLGRQFF. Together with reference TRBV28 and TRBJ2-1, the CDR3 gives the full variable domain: DVKVTQSSRYLVKRTGEKVFLECVQDMDHENMFWYRQDPGLGLRLIYFSYDVKMKEKGDIPEGYSVSREKKERFSLILESASTNQTSMYLCASSPDLGRQFFGPGTRLTVL.

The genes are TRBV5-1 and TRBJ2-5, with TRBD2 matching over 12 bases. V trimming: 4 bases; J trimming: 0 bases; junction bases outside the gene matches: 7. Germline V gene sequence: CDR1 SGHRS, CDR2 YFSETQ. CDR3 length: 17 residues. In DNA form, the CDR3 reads TGCGCCAGCAGCCGCGACGGACTAGCGGGGCACCAAGAGACCCAGTACTTC. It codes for CASSRDGLAGHQETQYF.

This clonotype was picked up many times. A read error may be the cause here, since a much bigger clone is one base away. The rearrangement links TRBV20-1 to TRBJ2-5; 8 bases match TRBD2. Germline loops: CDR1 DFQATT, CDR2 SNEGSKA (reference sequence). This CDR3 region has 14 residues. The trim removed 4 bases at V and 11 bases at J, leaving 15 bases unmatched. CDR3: CSAIGTRRNEQQYF. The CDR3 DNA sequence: TGCAGTGCTATCGGGACTAGGCGGAATGAGCAACAGTACTTC.

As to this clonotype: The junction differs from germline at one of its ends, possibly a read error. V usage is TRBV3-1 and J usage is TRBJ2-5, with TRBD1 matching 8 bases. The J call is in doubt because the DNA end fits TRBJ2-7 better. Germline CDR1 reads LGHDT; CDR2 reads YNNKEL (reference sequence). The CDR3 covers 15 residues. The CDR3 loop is CTSSQRTGFSSEQYF. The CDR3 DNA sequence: TGTACCAGCAGCCAAAGGACAGGGTTTTCGTCCGAGCAGTACTTC.

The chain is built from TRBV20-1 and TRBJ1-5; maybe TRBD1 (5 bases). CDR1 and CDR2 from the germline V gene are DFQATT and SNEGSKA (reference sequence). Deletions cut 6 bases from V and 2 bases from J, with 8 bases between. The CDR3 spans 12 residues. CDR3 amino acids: CSADTGNQPQHF. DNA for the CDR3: TGCAGTGCGGACACGGGCAATCAGCCCCAGCATTTT.

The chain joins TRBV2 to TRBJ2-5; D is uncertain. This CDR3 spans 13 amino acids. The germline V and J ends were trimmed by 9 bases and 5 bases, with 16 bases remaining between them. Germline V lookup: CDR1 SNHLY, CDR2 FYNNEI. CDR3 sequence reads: CARLSRSRETQYF. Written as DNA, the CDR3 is TGTGCCAGACTTAGCAGGTCGCGGGAGACCCAGTACTTC.

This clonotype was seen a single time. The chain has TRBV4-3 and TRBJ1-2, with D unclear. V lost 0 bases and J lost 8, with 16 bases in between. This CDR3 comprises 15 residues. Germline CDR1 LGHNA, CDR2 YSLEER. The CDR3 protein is CASSQERSVRSGYTF. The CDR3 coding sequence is TGCGCCAGCAGCCAAGAAAGGAGCGTTAGGTCGGGCTACACCTTC.

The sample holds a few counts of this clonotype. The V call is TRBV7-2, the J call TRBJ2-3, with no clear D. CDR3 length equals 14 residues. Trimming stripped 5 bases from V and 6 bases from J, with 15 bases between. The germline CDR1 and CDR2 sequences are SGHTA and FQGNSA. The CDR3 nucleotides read TGTGCCAGCAGCCTCCGTAGAGCTACTGATACGCAGTATTTT. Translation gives CASSLRRATDTQYF.

CDR3 bases: TGTGCCAGCAGCGTAGTGGGCAGGGCGGCAGATACGCAGTATTTT. Translating it yields CASSVVGRAADTQYF. The chain carries TRBV9 and TRBJ2-3, with D possibly TRBD1 on 5 matching bases. CDR3 length: 15 residues. The germline gives CDR1 SGDLS, CDR2 YYNGEE. V lost 0 bases to trimming and J lost 4 bases, with 12 bases between them. Looking up the rest from reference TRBV9 and TRBJ2-3 gives the full variable domain: DSGVTQTPKHLITATGQRVTLRCSPRSGDLSVYWYQQSLDQGLQFLIQYYNGEERAKGNILERFSAQQFPDLHSELNLSSLELGDSALYFCASSVVGRAADTQYFGPGTRLTVL.

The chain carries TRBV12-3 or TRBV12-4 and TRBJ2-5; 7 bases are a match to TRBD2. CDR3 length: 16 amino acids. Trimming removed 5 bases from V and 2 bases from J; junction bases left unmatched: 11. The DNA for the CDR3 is TGTGCCAGCAGTCCTAATCCAAACGGGGGGCAAGAGACCCAGTACTTC. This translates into CASSPNPNGGQETQYF.

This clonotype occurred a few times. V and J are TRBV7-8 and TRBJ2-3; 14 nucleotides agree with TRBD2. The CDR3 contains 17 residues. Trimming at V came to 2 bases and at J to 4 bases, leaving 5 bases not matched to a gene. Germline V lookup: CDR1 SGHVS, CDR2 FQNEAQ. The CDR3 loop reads CASSLRLAGGRSDTQYF. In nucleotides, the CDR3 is TGTGCCAGCAGCTTACGACTAGCGGGGGGGCGATCAGATACGCAGTATTTT.

The CDR3: CSARVLSGGRQETQYF. Here the CDR3 DNA reads TGCAGTGCTAGAGTCTTAAGCGGGGGCCGCCAAGAGACCCAGTACTTC. The gene calls are TRBV20-1 and TRBJ2-5; 8 nucleotides align to TRBD2. Germline CDR1 and CDR2: DFQATT and SNEGSKA (reference sequence). This CDR3 is 16 amino acids long. Trimming cost V 1 base and J 1 base; bases outside gene matches: 8.

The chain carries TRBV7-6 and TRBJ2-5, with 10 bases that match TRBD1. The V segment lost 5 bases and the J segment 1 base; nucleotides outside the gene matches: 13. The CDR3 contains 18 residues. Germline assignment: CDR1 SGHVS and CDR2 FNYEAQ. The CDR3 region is CASSHGTGVELSQETQYF. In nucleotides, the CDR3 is TGTGCCAGCAGCCACGGGACAGGGGTTGAACTCTCCCAAGAGACCCAGTACTTC. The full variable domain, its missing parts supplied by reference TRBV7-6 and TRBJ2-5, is GAGVSQSPRYKVTKRGQDVALRCDPISGHVSLYWYRQALGQGPEFLTYFNYEAQQDKSGLPNDRFSAERPEGSISTLTIQRTEQRDSAMYRCASSHGTGVELSQETQYFGPGTRLLVL.

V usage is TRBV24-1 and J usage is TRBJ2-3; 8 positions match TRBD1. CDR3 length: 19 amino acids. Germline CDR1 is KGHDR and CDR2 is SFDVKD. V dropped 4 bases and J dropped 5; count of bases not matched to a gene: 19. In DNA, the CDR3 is TGTGCCACCAGTGACCCCAGGACAGGGAGATCTTCGATGGGAGATACGCAGTATTTT. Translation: CATSDPRTGRSSMGDTQYF.

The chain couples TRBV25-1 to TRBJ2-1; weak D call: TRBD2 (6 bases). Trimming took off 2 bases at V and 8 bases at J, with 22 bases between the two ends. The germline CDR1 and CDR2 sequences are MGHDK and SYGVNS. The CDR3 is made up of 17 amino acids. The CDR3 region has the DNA TGTGCCAGCAGTGAAATAGGCGGGGCCCTTTACGGGGATGAGCAGTTCTTC. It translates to CASSEIGGALYGDEQFF.

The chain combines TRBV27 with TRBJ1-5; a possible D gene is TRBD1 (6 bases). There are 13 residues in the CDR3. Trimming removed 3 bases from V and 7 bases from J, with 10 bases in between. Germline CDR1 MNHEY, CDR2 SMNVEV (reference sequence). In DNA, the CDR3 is TGTGCCAGCAGTTTGCACGGACAGCAGCCCCAGCATTTT. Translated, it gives CASSLHGQQPQHF.

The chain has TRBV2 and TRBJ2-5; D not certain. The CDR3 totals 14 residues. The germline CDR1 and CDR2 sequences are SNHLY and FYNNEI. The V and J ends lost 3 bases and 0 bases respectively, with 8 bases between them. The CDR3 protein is CASSDVQDQETQYF. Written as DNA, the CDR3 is TGTGCCAGCAGTGACGTCCAGGACCAAGAGACCCAGTACTTC.

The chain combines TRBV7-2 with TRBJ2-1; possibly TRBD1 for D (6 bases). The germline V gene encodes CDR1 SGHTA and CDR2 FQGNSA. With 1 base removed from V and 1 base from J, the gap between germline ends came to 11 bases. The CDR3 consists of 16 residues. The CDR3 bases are TGTGCCAGCAGCTTAGATCGCAGGGGATCCTACAATGAGCAGTTCTTC. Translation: CASSLDRRGSYNEQFF.

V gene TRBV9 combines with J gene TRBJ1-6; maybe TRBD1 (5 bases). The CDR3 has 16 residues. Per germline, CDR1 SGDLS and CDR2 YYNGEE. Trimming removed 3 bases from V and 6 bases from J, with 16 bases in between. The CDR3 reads CASSAGGGQINSPLHF. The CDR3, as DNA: TGTGCCAGCAGCGCTGGGGGAGGGCAAATTAATTCACCCCTCCACTTT.

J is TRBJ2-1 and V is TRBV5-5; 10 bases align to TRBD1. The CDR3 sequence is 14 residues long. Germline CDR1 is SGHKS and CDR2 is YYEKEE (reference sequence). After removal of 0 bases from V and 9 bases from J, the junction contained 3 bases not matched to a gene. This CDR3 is CASSLGQGAAEQFF. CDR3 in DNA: TGTGCCAGCAGCTTGGGACAGGGGGCTGCTGAGCAGTTCTTC.

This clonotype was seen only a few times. CDR3 sequence reads: CASSLGGGSNQETQYF. Here the CDR3 DNA reads TGTGCCAGCAGCTTAGGAGGTGGCAGTAACCAAGAGACCCAGTACTTC. The chain combines TRBV7-6 with TRBJ2-5; D unresolved. CDR1 is SGHVS and CDR2 is FNYEAQ in the germline V gene. The CDR3 runs 16 residues. With 1 base removed from V and 0 bases from J, the gap between germline ends came to 12 bases.

The chain's CDR3 is CASSLVPIGTEAFF. The CDR3 nucleotides are TGTGCCAGCAGCTTAGTCCCGATAGGGACTGAAGCTTTCTTT. V and J are TRBV7-8 and TRBJ1-1; D is unresolved. CDR1 is SGHVS, CDR2 FQNEAQ, per germline. The CDR3 runs to 14 residues. The V gene lost 1 base and the J gene lost 5 bases, with 11 bases spanning the gap.